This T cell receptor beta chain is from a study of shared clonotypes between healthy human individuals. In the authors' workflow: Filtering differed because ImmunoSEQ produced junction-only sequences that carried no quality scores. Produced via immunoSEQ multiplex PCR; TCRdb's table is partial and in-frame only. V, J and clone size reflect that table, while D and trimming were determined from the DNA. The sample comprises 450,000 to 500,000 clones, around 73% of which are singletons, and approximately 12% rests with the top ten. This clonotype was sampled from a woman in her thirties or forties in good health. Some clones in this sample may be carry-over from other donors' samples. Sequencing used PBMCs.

This chain's CDR3 is CAWTEGLAGGVQYF. CDR3 bases: TGTGCCTGGACAGAGGGACTAGCGGGAGGGGTGCAGTACTTC. The V gene is TRBV30, the J gene TRBJ2-7, with 16 bases fitting TRBD2. The germline V gene has CDR1 GTSNPN and CDR2 SVGIG (reference sequence). V shed 4 bases and J 9 bases; nucleotides not matched to a gene: 6. The CDR3 contains 14 residues.